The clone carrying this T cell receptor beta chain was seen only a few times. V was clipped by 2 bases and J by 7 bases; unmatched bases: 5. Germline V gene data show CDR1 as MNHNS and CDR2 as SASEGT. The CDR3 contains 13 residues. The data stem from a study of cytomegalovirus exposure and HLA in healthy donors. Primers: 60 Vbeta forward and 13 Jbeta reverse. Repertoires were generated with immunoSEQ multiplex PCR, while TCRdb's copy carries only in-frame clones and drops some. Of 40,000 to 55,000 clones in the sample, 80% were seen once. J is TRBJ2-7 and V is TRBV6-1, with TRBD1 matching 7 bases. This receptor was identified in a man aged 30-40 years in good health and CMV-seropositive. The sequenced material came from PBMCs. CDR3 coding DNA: TGTGCCAGCAGTGAATTAAGGGGGCGGGAGCAGTACTTC. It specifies CASSELRGREQYF.